This TCR beta chain was sequenced during a study of T cells in women clearing cervical HPV infection. Across the whole study: Case blood was drawn when the lesion was first found; control blood after infection became undetectable.

TCRdb's table, derived via immunoSEQ multiplex PCR, lists solely in-frame clones and lacks some. This repertoire comprises approximately 31,000 clones; its ten largest clones make up 6.5% to 8%. The receptor's source is a woman between 18 and 70 years old with a cervical HPV16 infection that either progressed to CIN3+ or cleared (not recorded which). The sample comprised blood buffy coat.

The CDR3 is CASSEAGTGPSGANVLTF. The DNA read from the CDR3 is TGTGCCAGCAGTGAAGCCGGGACAGGACCCTCTGGGGCCAACGTC. This sequence joins TRBV6-1 and TRBJ2-6; 8 nucleotides align to TRBD1. The observed sequence ends 3 residues before the CDR3 terminus, with the missing tail filled in from the germline J gene. Germline trimming cut 0 bases from V and 0 bases from J; bases unmatched to any gene: 4. This CDR3 region has 18 residues. Germline V gene data show CDR1 as MNHNS and CDR2 as SASEGT.